The 25 T cell receptor beta chains in this list originate from one sample, sequenced in a study of glioma-infiltrating T cells. The iRepertoire nested amplicon-rescue multiplex PCR amplified TCR alpha and beta CDR3s from RNA. MiXCR was run by TCRdb on the multiplex PCR reads, yielding one entry per CDR3 protein. The sample contains approximately 130,000 distinct CDR3 sequences, about 25% of which appear only once. Sequenced material: glioma tissue, nonneoplastic brain tissue, or PBMCs (not recorded which). All receptors derive from a human donor with low-grade glioma or glioblastoma, undergoing nonglioma brain surgery, or in good health (not recorded which).

This rearrangement joins TRBV14 to TRBJ1-6; D uncertain. V was pared by 1 base and J by 14 bases, with 9 bases between. CDR3 length: 12 amino acids. Germline loops: CDR1 SGHDN, CDR2 FVKESK. CDR3: CASSQVRKSLHF. In DNA form, the CDR3 reads TGTGCCAGCAGCCAAGTCCGGAAATCCCTCCACTTT. The full variable domain, its missing parts supplied by reference TRBV14 and TRBJ1-6, is EAGVTQFPSHSVIEKGQTVTLRCDPISGHDNLYWYRRVMGKEIKFLLHFVKESKQDESGMPNNRFLAERTGGTYSTLKVQPAELEDSGVYFCASSQVRKSLHFGNGTRLTVT.

This clonotype was seen more than once but under ten times. J is TRBJ1-2 and V is TRBV4-1; D is undetermined. Germline V gives CDR1 MGHRA, CDR2 YSYEKL. The CDR3 sequence is 14 residues long. Trimming took 1 base from V and 8 from J, leaving 14 bases between them. CDR3 sequence reads: CASSQASLWRGYTF. In nucleotides, the CDR3 is TGCGCCAGCAGCCAAGCTAGCTTGTGGCGCGGCTACACCTTC.

This clonotype was counted ten times or more. This rearrangement joins TRBV28 to TRBJ1-1; tentatively, D is TRBD1 (6 bases). This CDR3 region has 14 residues. Between the trimmed V and J ends, which lost 6 bases and 1 base, there was a span of 12 bases. CDR1 and CDR2 (germline): MDHEN, SYDVKM. CDR3 nucleotide sequence: TGTGCCAGCAGACCCGGGACAAGGAACACTGAAGCTTTCTTT. Its protein is CASRPGTRNTEAFF.

The chain links TRBV20-1 to TRBJ2-1; TRBD2 matches 12 bases. Losses at the gene ends were 0 bases for V and 8 bases for J; bases not matched to a gene: 8. CDR3 length equals 16 residues. Germline V gene sequence: CDR1 DFQATT, CDR2 SNEGSKA (reference sequence). Written as DNA, the CDR3 is TGCAGTGCTAGAGATCTAGCGGGGGGGCTTATTGATGAGCAGTTCTTC. Amino acid sequence: CSARDLAGGLIDEQFF.

This clonotype was counted a few times. This chain connects TRBV20-1 to TRBJ1-2, with 7 positions matching TRBD1. With 4 bases clipped from V and 3 bases from J, the junction kept 11 bases outside the gene matches. The CDR3 runs to 15 residues. Germline loops: CDR1 DFQATT, CDR2 SNEGSKA (reference sequence). CDR3 DNA sequence: TGCAGTGCTACCAGCATAGGCAGGGGGGACTATGGCTACACCTTC. It yields the protein CSATSIGRGDYGYTF.

The chain recombines TRBV20-1 with TRBJ2-1, with 10 positions matching TRBD2. The germline CDR1 and CDR2 sequences are DFQATT and SNEGSKA (reference sequence). V trimming: 1 base; J trimming: 9 bases; junction bases outside the gene matches: 9. The CDR3 totals 15 residues. DNA of the CDR3: TGCAGTGCTAGAGCAGCAGCGGGGGGGCCGAGTGAGCAGTTCTTC. Amino acids: CSARAAAGGPSEQFF.

This clonotype has at least ten counts. The chain combines TRBV27 with TRBJ1-6; 9 bases are shared with TRBD1. V shed 6 bases and J 0 bases; nucleotides not matched to a gene: 6. Germline CDR1 reads MNHEY; CDR2 reads SMNVEV (reference sequence). CDR3 length: 17 residues. The CDR3 loop reads CASRTQGASSYNSPLHF. In nucleotides, the CDR3 is TGTGCCAGCAGAACACAGGGGGCTAGCTCCTATAATTCACCCCTCCACTTT.

This clonotype was picked up one time. A much larger clone differs from this one at a single base, so this may be a read error. This rearrangement joins TRBV6-6 to TRBJ2-1; either TRBD1 or TRBD2 may supply D (5 bases each). Germline V lookup: CDR1 MNHNY, CDR2 SVGAGI (reference sequence). CDR3 size: 13 residues. V lost 7 bases to trimming and J lost 8 bases, with 15 bases between them. Written as DNA, the CDR3 is TGTGCCAGCACCCACAGGTGGCGGGATGAGCAGTTCTTC. This gives the protein CASTHRWRDEQFF.

This clonotype appeared a few times. V gene TRBV7-2 combines with J gene TRBJ2-1; D might be TRBD2 (5 bases). V shed 5 bases and J shed 4 bases, with 15 bases lying between them. The CDR3 is 15 amino acids. Per germline, CDR1 SGHTA and CDR2 FQGNSA. CDR3 residues: CASSQDSSGYNEQFF. CDR3 bases: TGTGCCAGCAGCCAGGACTCATCGGGGTACAATGAGCAGTTCTTC.

This clonotype was seen a handful of times. The J gene is TRBJ2-4, the V gene TRBV7-2; tentatively, D is TRBD2 (5 bases). This CDR3 contains 15 residues. Germline CDR1 reads SGHTA; CDR2 reads FQGNSA. Deletions cut 5 bases from V and 1 base from J, with 12 bases between. The CDR3: CASSASVAAKNIQYF. For the CDR3, the DNA is TGTGCCAGCAGCGCCTCAGTAGCGGCCAAAAACATTCAGTACTTC.

This clonotype was counted only a few times. This rearrangement joins TRBV7-2 to TRBJ1-1; the D is unclear. Trimming took 2 bases from V and 12 from J, leaving 16 bases between them. In germline, CDR1 is SGHTA, CDR2 FQGNSA. The CDR3 covers 13 residues. The CDR3 DNA reads TGTGCCAGCAGCTTAAGTGAGTTGGGGAAGTCTTTCTTT. Translating gives CASSLSELGKSFF.

The chain carries TRBV3-1 and TRBJ2-3, with D unresolved. Trimming left V 1 base short and J 2 bases short, with 10 bases between. This CDR3 has 15 amino acids. The V gene's germline CDR1 is LGHDT and CDR2 YNNKEL (reference sequence). CDR3 nucleotide sequence: TGTGCCAGCAGCCAAGGCACTTCTATCACAGATACGCAGTATTTT. Its protein is CASSQGTSITDTQYF.

The chain employs TRBV11-1 and TRBJ1-4, with TRBD1 matching 7 bases. Unmatched junction bases numbered 10, after V lost 5 bases and J lost 7 bases. Germline V gene data show CDR1 as SGHAT and CDR2 as FQDESV (reference sequence). This CDR3 is built from 15 residues. CDR3 nucleotides: TGTGCCAGCAGCCACACCCGGACAGGAGGTGAAAAACTGTTTTTT. This codes for CASSHTRTGGEKLFF.

At least ten counts were recorded for this clonotype. This rearrangement joins TRBV6-1 to TRBJ2-5, with unresolved D. This CDR3 region has 14 residues. Germline-derived CDR1 and CDR2 are MNHNS and SASEGT. The V and J ends lost 6 bases and 2 bases respectively, with 13 bases between them. The CDR3, as DNA: TGTGCCAGCAGGGACGACGGGCGGCAAGAGACCCAGTACTTC. It codes for CASRDDGRQETQYF.

The chain couples TRBV29-1 to TRBJ1-2; no clear D gene. V was cut by 4 bases and J by 8 bases, with 5 bases left in between. In germline, CDR1 is SQVTM, CDR2 ANQGSEA. This CDR3 contains 9 residues. In DNA form, the CDR3 reads TGCAGCGTTGGGGAAGGCTACACCTTC. Residues: CSVGEGYTF.

At least ten counts were recorded for this clonotype. The chain has TRBV28 and TRBJ2-3, with 8 nucleotides matching TRBD1. The CDR3 consists of 15 residues. Germline trimming cut 4 bases from V and 0 bases from J; bases unmatched to any gene: 3. Germline lookup yields CDR1 MDHEN and CDR2 SYDVKM. The CDR3 protein is CASSSQGASTDTQYF. The CDR3, as DNA: TGTGCCAGCAGTTCGCAGGGGGCTAGCACAGATACGCAGTATTTT.

This clonotype has ten or more counts. The chain links TRBV27 to TRBJ1-6; D not certain. From germline, CDR1 is MNHEY and CDR2 SMNVEV (reference sequence). CDR3 size: 17 residues. Trimming cost V 6 bases and J 1 base, with 16 bases left between them. The CDR3 DNA sequence: TGTGCCAGCAGCACCGTCCCGACCCGATCCTATAATTCACCCCTCCACTTT. Encoded protein: CASSTVPTRSYNSPLHF.

This clonotype was counted ten times or more. V is TRBV20-1 and J is TRBJ1-1; TRBD1 is a possible D gene (5 bases). This CDR3 is 13 amino acids long. Germline CDR1 is DFQATT and CDR2 is SNEGSKA (reference sequence). With 4 bases removed from V and 5 bases from J, the gap between germline ends came to 14 bases. CDR3 bases: TGCAGTGCTAACTTAGTTGGGGGTACTGAAGCTTTCTTT. Protein sequence: CSANLVGGTEAFF.

The rearrangement joins TRBV6-1 to TRBJ2-5; D might be TRBD1 (7 bases). The germline V and J ends were trimmed by 6 bases and 5 bases, with 16 bases remaining between them. The CDR3 totals 14 residues. Looked up from germline, CDR1 is MNHNS and CDR2 is SASEGT. The CDR3 spells CASRADRDSETQYF. The CDR3 DNA reads as TGTGCCAGCAGGGCCGACAGGGACTCGGAGACCCAGTACTTC.

V and J are TRBV2 and TRBJ1-5; weak D call: TRBD1 (5 bases). Trimming removed 7 bases from V and 6 bases from J, with 13 bases in between. Germline CDR1 SNHLY, CDR2 FYNNEI. This CDR3 comprises 13 residues. Here the CDR3 DNA reads TGTGCCAGCACAGAGGGGCTGAGTCAGCCCCAGCATTTT. Amino acid sequence: CASTEGLSQPQHF.

The chain has TRBV15 and TRBJ2-7; TRBD1 agrees at 8 bases. The CDR3 is 15 amino acids. The germline V gene encodes CDR1 LNHNV and CDR2 YYDKDF (reference sequence). Germline trimming cut 1 base from V and 5 bases from J; bases unmatched to any gene: 7. The CDR3 loop reads CATSRGGTGRDEQYV. As DNA, the CDR3 is TGTGCCACCAGCAGAGGGGGGACAGGTAGGGACGAGCAGTACGTC.

The V and J genes are TRBV6-1 and TRBJ1-2; possibly TRBD1 for D (5 bases). V was trimmed by 7 bases and J by 6 bases, leaving 15 bases between them. Looked up from germline, CDR1 is MNHNS and CDR2 is SASEGT. This CDR3 is 13 amino acids long. The CDR3 sequence is CASNYTGPHGYTF. As DNA, the CDR3 is TGTGCCAGCAATTACACAGGCCCCCATGGCTACACCTTC.

Here the CDR3 DNA reads TGCGCCAGCAGCTCCTCAGGCGTGCAGAACACTGAAGCTTTCTTT. Its protein is CASSSSGVQNTEAFF. This rearrangement joins TRBV5-1 to TRBJ1-1; D gene ambiguous. Germline CDR1 is SGHRS and CDR2 is YFSETQ. Trimming removed 3 bases at V and 1 base at J, with 13 bases between. The CDR3 runs to 15 residues.

This clonotype was observed at least ten times. V usage is TRBV6-1 and J usage is TRBJ2-3, with D hard to call. The CDR3 is made up of 15 amino acids. The V end lost 5 bases, the J end lost 4 bases, and 16 bases lay between the germline ends. Germline V gives CDR1 MNHNS, CDR2 SASEGT. CDR3 region: CASSSRLPPSDTQYF. The CDR3 DNA is TGTGCCAGCAGTTCGAGACTCCCCCCTTCAGATACGCAGTATTTT.

This rearrangement joins TRBV12-5 to TRBJ2-1; 9 bases map to TRBD1. This CDR3 contains 16 residues. V was clipped by 6 bases and J by 2 bases; unmatched bases: 8. Germline V CDR1 and CDR2: LGHNT, FRNRAP. The DNA for the CDR3 is TGTGCTAGTGGCCCCCCCGGGACAGGGACCTACAATGAGCAGTTCTTC. This encodes CASGPPGTGTYNEQFF.